This T cell receptor beta chain originates from a study of blood T cell repertoires in COVID-19. A single count supports this clone. The method was immunoSEQ multiplex PCR; TCRdb's version includes in-frame clones alone and lacks a portion of them. This sample yields roughly 160,000 clones, of which roughly 86% are seen a single time; 3% to 4.5% belongs to the top ten. Trimming removed 5 bases from V and 4 bases from J; junction bases left unmatched: 5. The V gene's germline CDR1 is LNHDA and CDR2 SQIVND (reference sequence). This CDR3 has 14 residues. V gene TRBV19 combines with J gene TRBJ2-3; TRBD2 matches at 8 bases. This clonotype was obtained from a woman aged 60-75 years who had recovered from COVID-19. The source material was peripheral blood. CDR3 residues: CASSGGLGADTQYF. CDR3 DNA: TGTGCCAGTAGTGGGGGACTAGGAGCAGATACGCAGTATTTT.